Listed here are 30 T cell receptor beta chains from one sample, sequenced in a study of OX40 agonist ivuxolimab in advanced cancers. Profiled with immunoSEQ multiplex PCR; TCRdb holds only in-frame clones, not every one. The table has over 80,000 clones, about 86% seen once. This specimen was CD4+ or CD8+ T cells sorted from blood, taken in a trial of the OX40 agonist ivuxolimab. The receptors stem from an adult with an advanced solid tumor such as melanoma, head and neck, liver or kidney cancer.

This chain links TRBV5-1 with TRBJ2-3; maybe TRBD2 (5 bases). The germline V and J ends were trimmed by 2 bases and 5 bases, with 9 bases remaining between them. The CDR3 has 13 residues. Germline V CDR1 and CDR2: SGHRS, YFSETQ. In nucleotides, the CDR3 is TGCGCCAGCAGCTTTCCAGGAGGAGATACGCAGTATTTT. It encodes CASSFPGGDTQYF.

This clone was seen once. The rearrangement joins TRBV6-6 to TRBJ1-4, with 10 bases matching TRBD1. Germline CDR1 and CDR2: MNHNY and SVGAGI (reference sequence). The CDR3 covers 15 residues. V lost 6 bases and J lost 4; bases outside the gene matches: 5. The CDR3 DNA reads TGTGCCAGCAGATTCCGGGACAGGGGTAATGAAAAACTGTTTTTT. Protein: CASRFRDRGNEKLFF.

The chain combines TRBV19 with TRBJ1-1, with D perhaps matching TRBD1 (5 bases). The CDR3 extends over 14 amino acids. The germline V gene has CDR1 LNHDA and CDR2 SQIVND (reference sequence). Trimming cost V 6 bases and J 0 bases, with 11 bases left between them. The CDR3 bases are TGTGCCAGTAGCCTTGACAGCATGAACACTGAAGCTTTCTTT. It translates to CASSLDSMNTEAFF.

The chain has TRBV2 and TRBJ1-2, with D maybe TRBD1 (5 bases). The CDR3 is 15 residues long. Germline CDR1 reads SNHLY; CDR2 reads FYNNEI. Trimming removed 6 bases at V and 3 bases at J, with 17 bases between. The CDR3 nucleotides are TGTGCCAGCAGCCCTCGGTTCGGGGGGGACTATGGCTACACCTTC. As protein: CASSPRFGGDYGYTF.

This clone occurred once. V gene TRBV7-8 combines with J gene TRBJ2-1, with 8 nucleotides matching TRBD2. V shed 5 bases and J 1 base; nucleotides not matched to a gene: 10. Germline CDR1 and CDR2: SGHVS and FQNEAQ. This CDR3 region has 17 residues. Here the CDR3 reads CASSPRGSGTSYNEQFF. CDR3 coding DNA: TGTGCCAGCAGCCCACGGGGTAGCGGGACTTCCTACAATGAGCAGTTCTTC.

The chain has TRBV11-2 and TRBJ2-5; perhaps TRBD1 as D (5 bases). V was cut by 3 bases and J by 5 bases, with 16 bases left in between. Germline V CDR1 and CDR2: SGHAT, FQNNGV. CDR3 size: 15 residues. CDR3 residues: CASSFDVQGWETQYF. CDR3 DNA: TGTGCCAGCAGCTTCGACGTCCAGGGTTGGGAGACCCAGTACTTC.

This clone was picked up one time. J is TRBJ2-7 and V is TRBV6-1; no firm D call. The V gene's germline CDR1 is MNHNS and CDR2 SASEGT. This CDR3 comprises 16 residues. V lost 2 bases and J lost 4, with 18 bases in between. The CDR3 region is CASSEINNYRPYEQYF. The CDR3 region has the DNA TGTGCCAGCAGTGAAATTAATAACTATCGACCTTACGAGCAGTACTTC.

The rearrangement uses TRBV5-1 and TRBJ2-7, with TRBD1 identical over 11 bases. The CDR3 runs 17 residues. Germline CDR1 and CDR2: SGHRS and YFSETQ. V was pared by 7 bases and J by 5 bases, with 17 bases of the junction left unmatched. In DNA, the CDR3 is TGCGCCAGCCGTCGTCTTCTGGACAGGGGGCGCGGGAACGAGCAGTACTTC. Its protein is CASRRLLDRGRGNEQYF.

CDR3 protein: CASRGVNQPQHF. CDR3 DNA: TGTGCCAGTCGGGGGGTCAATCAGCCCCAGCATTTT. V gene TRBV6-1 combines with J gene TRBJ1-5; tentatively, D is TRBD1 (5 bases). The CDR3 contains 12 residues. Trimming pared 9 bases from V and 3 bases from J, leaving 9 bases between. Germline V gene data show CDR1 as MNHNS and CDR2 as SASEGT.

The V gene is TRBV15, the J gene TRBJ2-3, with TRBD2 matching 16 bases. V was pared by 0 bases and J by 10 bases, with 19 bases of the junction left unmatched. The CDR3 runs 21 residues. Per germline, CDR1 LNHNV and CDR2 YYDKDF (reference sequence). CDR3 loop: CATSREPPGLAGGPASFAQYF. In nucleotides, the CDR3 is TGTGCCACCAGCAGAGAGCCCCCGGGACTAGCGGGGGGGCCCGCGTCATTTGCGCAGTATTTT.

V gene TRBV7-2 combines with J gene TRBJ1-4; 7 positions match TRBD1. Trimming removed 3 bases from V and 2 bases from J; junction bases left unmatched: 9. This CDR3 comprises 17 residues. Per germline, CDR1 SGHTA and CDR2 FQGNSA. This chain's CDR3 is CASSFRGRGATNEKLFF. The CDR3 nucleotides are TGTGCCAGCAGCTTTAGGGGGCGCGGGGCGACTAATGAAAAACTGTTTTTT. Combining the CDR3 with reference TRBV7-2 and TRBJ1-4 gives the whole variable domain GAGVSQSPSNKVTEKGKDVELRCDPISGHTALYWYRQSLGQGLEFLIYFQGNSAPDKSGLPSDRFSAERTGGSVSTLTIQRTQQEDSAVYLCASSFRGRGATNEKLFFGSGTQLSVL.

The DNA of the CDR3 is TGTGCCAGCAGTGACGAGGGGGTGGGGGAGCAGTACTTC. Amino acid sequence: CASSDEGVGEQYF. The rearrangement joins TRBV2 to TRBJ2-7, with D perhaps matching TRBD1 (6 bases). This CDR3 spans 13 amino acids. CDR1 and CDR2 from the germline V gene are SNHLY and FYNNEI. The V end lost 3 bases, the J end lost 7 bases, and 13 bases lay between the germline ends.

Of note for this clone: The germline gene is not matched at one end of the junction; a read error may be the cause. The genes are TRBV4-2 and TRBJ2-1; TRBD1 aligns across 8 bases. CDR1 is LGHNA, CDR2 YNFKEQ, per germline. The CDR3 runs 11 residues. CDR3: CASSQGTGLIF. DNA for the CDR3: TGTGCCAGCAGCCAAGGGACAGGGTTGATCTTC.

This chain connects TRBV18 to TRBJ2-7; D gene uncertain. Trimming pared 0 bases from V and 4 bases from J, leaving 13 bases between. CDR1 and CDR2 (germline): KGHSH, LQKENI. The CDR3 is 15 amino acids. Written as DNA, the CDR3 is TGTGCCAGCTCACCACCAGGGCCCCTTGGATACGAGCAGTACTTC. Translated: CASSPPGPLGYEQYF. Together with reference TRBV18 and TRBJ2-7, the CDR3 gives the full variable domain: NAGVMQNPRHLVRRRGQEARLRCSPMKGHSHVYWYRQLPEEGLKFMVYLQKENIIDESGMPKERFSAEFPKEGPSILRIQQVVRGDSAAYFCASSPPGPLGYEQYFGPGTRLTVT.

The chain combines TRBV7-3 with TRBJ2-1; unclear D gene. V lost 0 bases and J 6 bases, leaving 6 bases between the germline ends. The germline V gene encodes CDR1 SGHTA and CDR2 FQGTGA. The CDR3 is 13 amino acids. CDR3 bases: TGTGCCAGCAGCTTAACGTGGACCAATGAGCAGTTCTTC. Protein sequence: CASSLTWTNEQFF.

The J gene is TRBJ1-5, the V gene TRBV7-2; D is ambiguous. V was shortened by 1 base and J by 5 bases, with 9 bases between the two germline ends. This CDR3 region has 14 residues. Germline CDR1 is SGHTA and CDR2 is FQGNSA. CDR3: CASSLDPGYQPQHF. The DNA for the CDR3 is TGTGCCAGCAGCTTAGACCCGGGGTATCAGCCCCAGCATTTT.

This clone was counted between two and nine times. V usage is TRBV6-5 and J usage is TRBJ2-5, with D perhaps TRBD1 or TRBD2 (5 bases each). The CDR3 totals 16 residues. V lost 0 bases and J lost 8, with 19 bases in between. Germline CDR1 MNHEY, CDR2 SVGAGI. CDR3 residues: CASSYSGETTKSTQYF. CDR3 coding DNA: TGTGCCAGCAGTTACTCGGGGGAGACAACCAAGAGTACCCAGTACTTC.

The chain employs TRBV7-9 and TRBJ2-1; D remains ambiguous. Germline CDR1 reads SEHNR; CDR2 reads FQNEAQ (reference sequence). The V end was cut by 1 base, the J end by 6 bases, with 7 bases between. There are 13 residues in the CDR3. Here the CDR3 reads CASSLGPLNEQFF. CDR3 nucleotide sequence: TGTGCCAGCAGCTTAGGGCCCCTCAATGAGCAGTTCTTC.

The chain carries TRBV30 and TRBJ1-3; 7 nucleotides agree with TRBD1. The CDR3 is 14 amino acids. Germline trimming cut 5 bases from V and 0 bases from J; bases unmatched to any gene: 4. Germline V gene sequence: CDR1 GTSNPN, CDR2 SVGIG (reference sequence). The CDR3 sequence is CAWVQGSSGNTIYF. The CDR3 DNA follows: TGTGCCTGGGTACAGGGGAGCTCTGGAAACACCATATATTTT.

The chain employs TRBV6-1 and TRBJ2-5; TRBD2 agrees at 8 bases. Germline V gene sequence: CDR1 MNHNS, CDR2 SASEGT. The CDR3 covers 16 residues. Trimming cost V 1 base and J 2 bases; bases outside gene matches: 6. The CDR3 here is CASSEVPAGVQETQYF. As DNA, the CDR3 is TGTGCCAGCAGTGAAGTGCCAGCGGGGGTACAAGAGACCCAGTACTTC.

The CDR3: CASSESDRSYEQYF. DNA for the CDR3: TGTGCCAGCAGTGAATCAGACAGATCCTACGAGCAGTACTTC. The chain has TRBV25-1 and TRBJ2-7; the D gene is possibly TRBD1 (5 bases). V dropped 1 base and J dropped 1 base, with 8 bases sitting between them. Germline lookup yields CDR1 MGHDK and CDR2 SYGVNS. The CDR3 length is 14 residues.

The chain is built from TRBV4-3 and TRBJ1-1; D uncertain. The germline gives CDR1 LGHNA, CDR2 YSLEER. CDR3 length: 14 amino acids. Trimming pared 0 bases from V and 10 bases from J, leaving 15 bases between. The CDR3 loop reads CASSQDVRPTGAFF. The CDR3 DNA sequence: TGCGCCAGCAGCCAAGATGTGAGACCAACGGGAGCTTTCTTT.

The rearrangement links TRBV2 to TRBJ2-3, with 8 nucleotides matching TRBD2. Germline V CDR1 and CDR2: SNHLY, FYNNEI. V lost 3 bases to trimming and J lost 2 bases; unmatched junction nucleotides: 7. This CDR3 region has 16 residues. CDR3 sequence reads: CASSERGGGFTDTQYF. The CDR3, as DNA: TGTGCCAGCAGTGAGCGGGGCGGGGGGTTCACAGATACGCAGTATTTT.

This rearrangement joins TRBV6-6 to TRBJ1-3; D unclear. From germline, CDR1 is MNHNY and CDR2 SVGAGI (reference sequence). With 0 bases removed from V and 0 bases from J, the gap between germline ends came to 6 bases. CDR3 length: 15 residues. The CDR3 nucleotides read TGTGCCAGCAGTTACTCTGCGAGCTCTGGAAACACCATATATTTT. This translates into CASSYSASSGNTIYF.

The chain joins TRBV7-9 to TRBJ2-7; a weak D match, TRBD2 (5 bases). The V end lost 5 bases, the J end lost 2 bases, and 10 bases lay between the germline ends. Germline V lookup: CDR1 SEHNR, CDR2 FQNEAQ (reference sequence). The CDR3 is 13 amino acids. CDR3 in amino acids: CASSLTAAYEQYF. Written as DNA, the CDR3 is TGTGCCAGCAGCCTTACAGCGGCCTACGAGCAGTACTTC.

CDR3 region: CASSPRNGISTDTQYF. CDR3 DNA: TGTGCCAGCTCACCACGGAACGGCATTAGCACAGATACGCAGTATTTT. The chain links TRBV18 to TRBJ2-3; no definite D call. This CDR3 comprises 16 residues. Trimming pared 1 base from V and 0 bases from J, leaving 11 bases between. From germline, CDR1 is KGHSH and CDR2 LQKENI.

CDR3 sequence: CASSPRDRGSYEQYF. In DNA, the CDR3 is TGCGCCAGCAGCCCCCGGGACAGGGGATCATACGAGCAGTACTTC. The chain has TRBV4-3 and TRBJ2-7, with 10 bases identical to TRBD1. J gave up 4 bases and V 4 bases, and 7 bases lay outside the gene matches. CDR1 LGHNA and CDR2 YSLEER come from the germline V gene. The CDR3 contains 15 residues.

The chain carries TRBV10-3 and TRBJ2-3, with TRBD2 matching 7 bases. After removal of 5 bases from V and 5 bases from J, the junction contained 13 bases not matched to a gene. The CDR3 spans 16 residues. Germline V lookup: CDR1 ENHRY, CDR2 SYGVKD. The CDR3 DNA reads TGTGCCATCAGTTTGCGTAAGGGAGGGGAAGGAGATACGCAGTATTTT. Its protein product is CAISLRKGGEGDTQYF.

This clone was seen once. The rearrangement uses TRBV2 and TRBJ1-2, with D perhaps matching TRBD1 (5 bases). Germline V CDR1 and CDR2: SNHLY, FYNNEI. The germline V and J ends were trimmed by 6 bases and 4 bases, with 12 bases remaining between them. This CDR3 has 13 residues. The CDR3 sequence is CASRSDSRYGYTF. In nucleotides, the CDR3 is TGTGCCAGCAGATCCGACAGCCGCTATGGCTACACCTTC.

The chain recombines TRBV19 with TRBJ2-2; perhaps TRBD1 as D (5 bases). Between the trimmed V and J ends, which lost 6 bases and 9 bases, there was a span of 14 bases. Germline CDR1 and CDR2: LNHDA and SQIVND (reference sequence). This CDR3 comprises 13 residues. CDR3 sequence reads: CASSEQAMWELFF. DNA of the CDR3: TGTGCCAGTAGCGAACAGGCGATGTGGGAGCTGTTTTTT.